These 7 T cell receptor beta chains came from one sample sequenced in a study of T cells in Graves' hyperthyroidism and ophthalmopathy. There were TCR beta CDR3 regions amplified from RNA transcripts. A set of HTBI primers served as the primers for a first-round RT-PCR of the TCR CDR3. TCRdb analysed the multiplex PCR reads with MiXCR anew, one entry per CDR3 protein. The sample consists of roughly 740,000 distinct CDR3 sequences, roughly 17% of them appearing once. The sample was blood. Every receptor here comes from a man aged 18 to 29 with Graves' hyperthyroidism.

In its sample, this clonotype was seen a few times. The J gene is TRBJ2-1, the V gene TRBV7-9; D is ambiguous. With 5 bases removed from V and 8 bases from J, the gap between germline ends came to 13 bases. The CDR3 consists of 13 residues. Germline V gives CDR1 SEHNR, CDR2 FQNEAQ (reference sequence). The CDR3, as DNA: TGTGCCAGCAGCCCTCGACTCGGCGATGAGCAGTTCTTC. Residues: CASSPRLGDEQFF.

Ten or more counts support this clonotype. The V and J genes are TRBV6-1 and TRBJ2-1; TRBD2 matches at 16 bases. The V gene end was trimmed by 7 bases and the J gene end by 5 bases; junction bases not matched to a gene: 5. Germline V gives CDR1 MNHNS, CDR2 SASEGT. The CDR3 is 16 residues long. The CDR3 region has the DNA TGTGCCAGCAACACGGGACTAGCGGGAGGGAACAATGAGCAGTTCTTC. The encoded protein is CASNTGLAGGNNEQFF.

This clonotype was observed a few times. The V gene is TRBV7-3, the J gene TRBJ2-2, with D maybe TRBD2 (6 bases). The CDR3 runs to 18 residues. V was trimmed by 5 bases and J by 5 bases, leaving 24 bases between them. Germline CDR1 SGHTA, CDR2 FQGTGA. For the CDR3, the DNA is TGTGCCAGCAGCCCTAAAGGGGAAGTGGAGGGTTGGACCGGGGAGCTGTTTTTT. This translates into CASSPKGEVEGWTGELFF.

This rearrangement joins TRBV5-1 to TRBJ1-2; D remains ambiguous. The V gene's germline CDR1 is SGHRS and CDR2 YFSETQ. This CDR3 has 16 amino acids. Trimming removed 0 bases from V and 2 bases from J, with 14 bases in between. The CDR3 nucleotides read TGCGCCAGCAGCTTGGTTGCTGGTCTTTTGAACTATGGCTACACCTTC. Protein: CASSLVAGLLNYGYTF.

This clonotype has ten or more counts. This chain connects TRBV3-1 to TRBJ1-4; D gene unclear. Trimming cost V 0 bases and J 1 base, with 9 bases left between them. This CDR3 region has 16 residues. Germline lookup yields CDR1 LGHDT and CDR2 YNNKEL (reference sequence). The CDR3 nucleotides are TGTGCCAGCAGCCAAGACGAGGGAGGAACTAATGAAAAACTGTTTTTT. Residues: CASSQDEGGTNEKLFF.

This clonotype was seen only a few times. V is TRBV19 and J is TRBJ2-7; unclear D gene. Deletions cut 1 base from V and 1 base from J, with 8 bases between. The CDR3 runs to 14 residues. CDR1 and CDR2 from the germline V gene are LNHDA and SQIVND (reference sequence). The CDR3 here is CASSIVHSSYEQYF. Written as DNA, the CDR3 is TGTGCCAGTAGTATAGTGCACAGTTCCTACGAGCAGTACTTC.

This chain joins TRBV28 and TRBJ2-7; 9 positions match TRBD2. The CDR3 runs 16 residues. V was clipped by 4 bases and J by 3 bases; unmatched bases: 10. Germline V gene lookup returns CDR1 MDHEN and CDR2 SYDVKM. The CDR3 coding sequence is TGTGCCAGCAGTTCCCCCGGGGCTAGCGGGAACTACGAGCAGTACTTC. This encodes CASSSPGASGNYEQYF.